The 32 T cell receptor beta chains in this list originate from one sample, sequenced in a study of tumour-infiltrating T cells in Burkitt lymphoma. Sequencing used immunoSEQ multiplex PCR; TCRdb keeps in-frame clones, though not all of them. The data show more than 45,000 clones, around 32% seen once. The source material was tumor tissue. These TCRs come from a human donor with Burkitt lymphoma.

The chain joins TRBV5-1 to TRBJ1-2; 10 positions agree with TRBD1. J was trimmed by 11 bases and V by 4 bases; bases with no gene match: 8. The length of the CDR3 is 13 residues. Germline V gene data show CDR1 as SGHRS and CDR2 as YFSETQ. The CDR3 region has the DNA TGCGCCAGCAGCCGAGGACAGGGGGAAGGATACACCTTC. This encodes CASSRGQGEGYTF.

The chain carries TRBV4-2 and TRBJ2-7; the D gene is possibly TRBD1 (6 bases). Trimming removed 1 base from V and 4 bases from J, with 14 bases in between. The CDR3 contains 15 residues. Per the germline V gene, CDR1 is LGHNA and CDR2 is YNFKEQ. Written as DNA, the CDR3 is TGTGCCAGCAGCCAAGGGCAGGGGTCGTATTACGAGCAGTACTTC. It encodes CASSQGQGSYYEQYF.

This clone was counted a few times. The CDR3 coding sequence is TGTGCCAGCTCACCATCCCGGGTGTCAGCCACTGAAGCTTTCTTT. Translation: CASSPSRVSATEAFF. J is TRBJ1-1 and V is TRBV18; D is undetermined. CDR1 and CDR2 (germline): KGHSH, LQKENI. Trimming removed 2 bases at V and 4 bases at J, with 14 bases between. The CDR3 spans 15 residues.

The chain combines TRBV5-1 with TRBJ2-3, with a possible D match to TRBD1 (6 bases). CDR1 is SGHRS, CDR2 YFSETQ, per germline. With 0 bases removed from V and 1 base from J, the gap between germline ends came to 6 bases. The CDR3 consists of 14 residues. This CDR3 is CASSLAGGTDTQYF. CDR3 coding DNA: TGCGCCAGCAGCTTGGCAGGGGGCACAGATACGCAGTATTTT.

V usage is TRBV30 and J usage is TRBJ2-5; D gene ambiguous. The end of the DNA is better explained by TRBJ2-7, so the J call may be wrong. The germline gives CDR1 GTSNPN, CDR2 SVGIG (reference sequence). This CDR3 region has 13 residues. CDR3 residues: CAWSGAASYEQYF. In DNA, the CDR3 is TGTGCCTGGAGTGGGGCCGCTTCCTACGAGCAGTACTTC.

The gene calls are TRBV5-8 and TRBJ1-2; maybe TRBD1 (5 bases). Germline CDR1 is SGHTS and CDR2 is YDEGEE. The CDR3 totals 14 residues. The ends were cut back, 4 bases at V and 3 bases at J, with 13 bases in the middle. The CDR3 loop is CASSPQDGYYGYTF. Here the CDR3 DNA reads TGTGCCAGCAGCCCACAGGACGGCTACTATGGCTACACCTTC.

The genes are TRBV13 and TRBJ1-1; no clear D. V was pared by 0 bases and J by 0 bases, with 5 bases between. There are 14 residues in the CDR3. CDR1 and CDR2 from the germline V gene are PRHDT and FYEKMQ (reference sequence). This CDR3 reads CASSLGGVNTEAFF. Written as DNA, the CDR3 is TGTGCCAGCAGCTTAGGCGGAGTGAACACTGAAGCTTTCTTT.

The rearrangement uses TRBV11-2 and TRBJ2-2; TRBD2 is a possible D gene (6 bases). Germline CDR1 reads SGHAT; CDR2 reads FQNNGV. Trimming stripped 5 bases from V and 0 bases from J, with 16 bases between. This CDR3 is built from 17 residues. CDR3: CASSTNGGAANTGELFF. As DNA, the CDR3 is TGTGCCAGCAGCACAAACGGGGGTGCGGCGAACACCGGGGAGCTGTTTTTT.

The chain couples TRBV7-2 to TRBJ2-2; maybe TRBD2 (5 bases). Germline-derived CDR1 and CDR2 are SGHTA and FQGNSA. The CDR3 has 12 amino acids. V lost 5 bases and J lost 6, with 7 bases in between. The CDR3 region is CASSPGAGELFF. The DNA for the CDR3 is TGTGCCAGCAGCCCCGGGGCCGGGGAGCTGTTTTTT.

V usage is TRBV4-3 and J usage is TRBJ2-7; D ambiguous. Germline values: CDR1 LGHNA, CDR2 YSLEER. The CDR3 covers 13 residues. Between the trimmed V and J ends, which lost 0 bases and 2 bases, there was a span of 5 bases. This chain's CDR3 is CASSQDRTYEQYF. The CDR3 region has the DNA TGCGCCAGCAGCCAAGATCGGACCTACGAGCAGTACTTC.

The chain is built from TRBV7-2 and TRBJ2-1; possibly TRBD1 or TRBD2 for D (5 bases each). CDR1 and CDR2 (germline): SGHTA, FQGNSA. CDR3 length: 12 amino acids. Trimming removed 6 bases at V and 3 bases at J, with 6 bases between. The CDR3 spells CASRRGYNEQFF. DNA for the CDR3: TGTGCCAGCAGGAGGGGCTACAATGAGCAGTTCTTC. Together with reference TRBV7-2 and TRBJ2-1, the CDR3 gives the full variable domain: GAGVSQSPSNKVTEKGKDVELRCDPISGHTALYWYRQSLGQGLEFLIYFQGNSAPDKSGLPSDRFSAERTGGSVSTLTIQRTQQEDSAVYLCASRRGYNEQFFGPGTRLTVL.

The chain uses TRBV4-3 and TRBJ2-1; 9 bases line up with TRBD1. The CDR3 runs 15 residues. Trimming took 2 bases from V and 8 from J; bases not matched to a gene: 7. Germline loops: CDR1 LGHNA, CDR2 YSLEER. The CDR3, as DNA: TGCGCCAGCAGCCAACTCCCCGACAGGGGGGATGAGCAGTTCTTC. This encodes CASSQLPDRGDEQFF.

The chain is built from TRBV7-9 and TRBJ1-1; the D gene is possibly TRBD1 (5 bases). Trimming took 1 base from V and 12 from J, leaving 15 bases between them. The CDR3 totals 13 residues. Per the germline V gene, CDR1 is SEHNR and CDR2 is FQNEAQ (reference sequence). For the CDR3, the DNA is TGTGCCAGCAGCTTAGAAGACAGACCTGATACTTTCTTT. This gives the protein CASSLEDRPDTFF.

This clone turned up a few times. The rearrangement joins TRBV7-2 to TRBJ2-7; 8 bases map to TRBD1. Germline CDR1 SGHTA, CDR2 FQGNSA. V shed 5 bases and J 3 bases; nucleotides not matched to a gene: 9. This CDR3 region has 15 residues. The DNA of the CDR3 is TGTGCCAGCAGCACAACCGGGACAGGCCTCTACGAGCAGTACTTC. Its translation is CASSTTGTGLYEQYF.

V is TRBV9 and J is TRBJ2-5; 7 positions match TRBD2. Germline V lookup: CDR1 SGDLS, CDR2 YYNGEE. This CDR3 comprises 14 residues. V shed 0 bases, J shed 3 bases, and the junction held 2 bases outside the gene matches. CDR3 bases: TGTGCCAGCAGCGTAGCCAGCGGGGAAGAGACCCAGTACTTC. Its protein is CASSVASGEETQYF.

A note on this clone: At one end the junction does not follow the germline gene, possibly because of a read error. The chain links TRBV20-1 to TRBJ2-7; the match to TRBD2 covers 9 bases. Germline CDR1 DFQATT, CDR2 SNEGSKA (reference sequence). The CDR3 has 9 residues. This CDR3 is CSPSGNQYF. CDR3 DNA sequence: TGCAGTCCTAGCGGGAATCAGTACTTC.

The V call is TRBV25-1, the J call TRBJ2-5, with TRBD2 identical over 13 bases. The CDR3 is 16 residues long. Germline loops: CDR1 MGHDK, CDR2 SYGVNS. The trim removed 5 bases at V and 2 bases at J, leaving 5 bases unmatched. The CDR3 protein is CASSFGLAGVQETQYF. The CDR3 DNA follows: TGTGCCAGCAGTTTCGGACTAGCGGGGGTTCAAGAGACCCAGTACTTC.

This rearrangement joins TRBV7-2 to TRBJ2-2, with D possibly TRBD2 on 5 matching bases. The germline CDR1 and CDR2 sequences are SGHTA and FQGNSA. The length of the CDR3 is 15 residues. V gave up 7 bases and J gave up 2 bases, with 14 bases separating them. The CDR3 nucleotides are TGTGCCAGCACCAAACGCGAGGGTAACACCGGGGAGCTGTTTTTT. Amino acids: CASTKREGNTGELFF.

The chain employs TRBV9 and TRBJ2-2, with TRBD2 matching 14 bases. The CDR3 covers 17 residues. V lost 4 bases and J lost 5; bases outside the gene matches: 7. Per the germline V gene, CDR1 is SGDLS and CDR2 is YYNGEE. CDR3 region: CASSTTSGGAGTGELFF. Here the CDR3 DNA reads TGTGCCAGCAGCACGACTAGCGGGGGGGCCGGGACCGGGGAGCTGTTTTTT.

The chain combines TRBV27 with TRBJ2-1, with 9 positions matching TRBD1. Germline lookup yields CDR1 MNHEY and CDR2 SMNVEV (reference sequence). Unmatched junction bases numbered 10, after V lost 7 bases and J lost 6 bases. This CDR3 is built from 15 residues. The CDR3 nucleotides are TGTGCCAGCAAAACCACGGGGACAGGGCGCAATGAGCAGTTCTTC. Translated: CASKTTGTGRNEQFF.

The CDR3 bases are TGTGCCAGCAGCTTAGATAGCGGGGGGTACAATGAGCAGTTCTTC. The encoded protein is CASSLDSGGYNEQFF. V and J are TRBV7-6 and TRBJ2-1, with 10 bases identical to TRBD2. J gave up 4 bases and V 1 base, and 1 base lay outside the gene matches. The CDR3 has 15 residues. Germline values: CDR1 SGHVS, CDR2 FNYEAQ.

The chain uses TRBV30 and TRBJ1-1; 7 bases line up with TRBD1. V was pared by 1 base and J by 11 bases, with 4 bases of the junction left unmatched. CDR1 and CDR2 from the germline V gene are GTSNPN and SVGIG (reference sequence). The CDR3 consists of 11 residues. CDR3 DNA sequence: TGTGCCTGGAGTGCGAGGGGGCCGGCTTTCTTT. This codes for CAWSARGPAFF.

The V and J genes are TRBV6-5 and TRBJ1-4, with unresolved D. Germline V CDR1 and CDR2: MNHEY, SVGAGI. V was shortened by 8 bases and J by 8 bases, with 12 bases between the two germline ends. This CDR3 has 12 residues. CDR3 coding DNA: TGTGCCAGCGGACTTGGTGGAGAAAAACTGTTTTTT. This translates into CASGLGGEKLFF.

The J gene is TRBJ2-7, the V gene TRBV7-9; no clear D gene. Germline-derived CDR1 and CDR2 are SEHNR and FQNEAQ (reference sequence). The V end was cut by 6 bases, the J end by 5 bases, with 8 bases between. This CDR3 comprises 11 residues. The CDR3 is CASSVGHEQYF. The CDR3 region has the DNA TGTGCCAGCAGTGTGGGCCACGAGCAGTACTTC.

The CDR3 sequence: CAWRRTGTSGNTIYF. The CDR3 bases are TGTGCCTGGAGGAGGACGGGAACCTCTGGAAACACCATATATTTT. The chain employs TRBV30 and TRBJ1-3; D gene uncertain. This CDR3 contains 15 residues. Trimming pared 3 bases from V and 0 bases from J, leaving 12 bases between. Germline lookup yields CDR1 GTSNPN and CDR2 SVGIG (reference sequence).

The chain uses TRBV7-3 and TRBJ1-2; TRBD1 matches 7 bases. V shed 4 bases, J shed 8 bases, and the junction held 10 bases outside the gene matches. Germline CDR1 SGHTA, CDR2 FQGTGA. CDR3 length equals 14 residues. CDR3 region: CASSSSYRGGGYTF. DNA of the CDR3: TGTGCCAGCAGCTCGTCGTACAGGGGTGGCGGCTACACCTTC.

The genes are TRBV7-9 and TRBJ1-2; TRBD1 might be the D (5 bases). The CDR3 length is 13 residues. Trimming removed 7 bases at V and 3 bases at J, with 12 bases between. Germline V gene data show CDR1 as SEHNR and CDR2 as FQNEAQ (reference sequence). The CDR3 spells CASKGAVHYGYTF. In nucleotides, the CDR3 is TGTGCCAGCAAAGGGGCGGTTCACTATGGCTACACCTTC.

This chain links TRBV7-8 with TRBJ1-2; D possibly corresponds to TRBD1 (5 bases). The V end lost 5 bases, the J end lost 2 bases, and 18 bases lay between the germline ends. The CDR3 has 16 amino acids. Germline V gene lookup returns CDR1 SGHVS and CDR2 FQNEAQ. This chain's CDR3 is CASSTLTGRINYGYTF. The CDR3 nucleotides are TGTGCCAGCAGCACCCTAACAGGAAGGATAAACTATGGCTACACCTTC. Drawing the rest from reference TRBV7-8 and TRBJ1-2, the complete variable domain is GAGVSQSPRYKVAKRGQDVALRCDPISGHVSLFWYQQALGQGPEFLTYFQNEAQLDKSGLPSDRFFAERPEGSVSTLKIQRTQQEDSAVYLCASSTLTGRINYGYTFGSGTRLTVV.

Concerning this clone itself: The identical CDR3 is also encoded by other nucleotide sequences in the sample. The chain carries TRBV9 and TRBJ1-5; D is ambiguous. The CDR3 consists of 15 residues. Trimming shortened V by 0 bases and J by 0 bases, and 7 bases separated the two germline ends. Germline V gene sequence: CDR1 SGDLS, CDR2 YYNGEE. The CDR3 here is CASSVDPDSNQPQHF. In DNA, the CDR3 is TGTGCCAGCAGCGTAGACCCCGATAGCAATCAGCCCCAGCATTTT.

The V call is TRBV14, the J call TRBJ2-2, with D hard to call. This CDR3 contains 15 residues. V lost 0 bases, J lost 6 bases, and 11 bases lay in between. Germline CDR1 reads SGHDN; CDR2 reads FVKESK. CDR3 amino acids: CASSQDNVVPGELFF. Written as DNA, the CDR3 is TGTGCCAGCAGCCAAGATAATGTGGTCCCCGGGGAGCTGTTTTTT.

The rearrangement links TRBV7-9 to TRBJ2-1; a possible D gene is TRBD1 (6 bases). Germline CDR1 is SEHNR and CDR2 is FQNEAQ (reference sequence). The V end lost 5 bases, the J end lost 4 bases, and 9 bases lay between the germline ends. The CDR3 covers 13 residues. The chain's CDR3 is CASSGTRYNEQFF. In nucleotides, the CDR3 is TGTGCCAGCAGCGGGACAAGATACAATGAGCAGTTCTTC. Looking up the rest from reference TRBV7-9 and TRBJ2-1 gives the full variable domain: DTGVSQNPRHKITKRGQNVTFRCDPISEHNRLYWYRQTLGQGPEFLTYFQNEAQLEKSRLLSDRFSAERPKGSFSTLEIQRTEQGDSAMYLCASSGTRYNEQFFGPGTRLTVL.

Comment on this clone: One junction end disagrees with the germline gene, perhaps due to a read error. The rearrangement joins TRBV6-6 to TRBJ1-6; 9 nucleotides match TRBD1. CDR1 is MNHNY, CDR2 SVGAGI, per germline (reference sequence). The CDR3 contains 13 residues. CDR3 DNA: TGTGCCAGCAGTTACGTGGGCCGGGACAGGGCCTCGTTT. This gives the protein CASSYVGRDRASF.